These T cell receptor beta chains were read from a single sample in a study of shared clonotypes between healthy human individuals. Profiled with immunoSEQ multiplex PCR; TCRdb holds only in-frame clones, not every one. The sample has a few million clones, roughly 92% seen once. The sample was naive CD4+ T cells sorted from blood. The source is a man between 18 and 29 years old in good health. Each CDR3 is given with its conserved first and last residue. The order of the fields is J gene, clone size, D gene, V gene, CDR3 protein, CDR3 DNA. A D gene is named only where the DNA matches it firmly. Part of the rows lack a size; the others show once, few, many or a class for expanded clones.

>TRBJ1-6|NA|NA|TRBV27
CASSSGNSPLHF
TGTGCCAGCAGTTCCGGGAATTCACCCCTCCACTTT
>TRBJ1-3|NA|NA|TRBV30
CAWSPVISGNTIYF
TGTGCCTGGAGTCCCGTGATCTCTGGAAACACCATATATTTT
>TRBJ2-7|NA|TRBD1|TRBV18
CASSLPGTGGGYEQYF
TGTGCCAGCTCACTGCCCGGGACAGGGGGAGGGTACGAGCAGTACTTC
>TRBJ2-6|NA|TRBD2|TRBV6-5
CASSYSGGSGANVLTF
TGTGCCAGCAGTTACTCCGGGGGGTCAGGGGCCAACGTCCTGACTTTC
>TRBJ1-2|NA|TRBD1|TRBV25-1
CASSEHGQGYGYTF
TGTGCCAGCAGTGAACATGGACAGGGGTATGGCTACACCTTC
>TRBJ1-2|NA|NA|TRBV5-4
CASSPDSYGYTF
TGTGCCAGCAGCCCCGACAGCTATGGCTACACCTTC
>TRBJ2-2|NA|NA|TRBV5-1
CASSLALGTGELFF
TGCGCCAGCAGCTTGGCCCTTGGCACCGGGGAGCTGTTTTTT
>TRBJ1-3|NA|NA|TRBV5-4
CASSPGSGNTIYF
TGTGCCAGCAGCCCGGGGTCTGGAAACACCATATATTTT
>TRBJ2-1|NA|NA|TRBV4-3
CASSPEASSYNEQFF
TGCGCCAGCAGCCCGGAGGCTAGCTCCTACAATGAGCAGTTCTTC
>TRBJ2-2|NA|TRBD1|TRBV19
CASSVGTGGNTGELFF
TGTGCCAGTAGTGTCGGGACAGGCGGAAACACCGGGGAGCTGTTTTTT
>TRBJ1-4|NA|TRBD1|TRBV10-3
CAISSGTGVEKLFF
TGTGCCATCAGTTCCGGGACAGGAGTAGAAAAACTGTTTTTT
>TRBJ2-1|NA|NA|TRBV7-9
CASSGGWGTNEQFF
TGTGCCAGCAGCGGGGGGTGGGGTACCAATGAGCAGTTCTTC
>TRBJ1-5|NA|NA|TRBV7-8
CASSQFSGTPNQPQHF
TGTGCCAGCAGCCAATTCTCAGGGACCCCCAATCAGCCCCAGCATTTT
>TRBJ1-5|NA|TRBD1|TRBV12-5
CASGMTGGFQPQHF
TGTGCTAGTGGTATGACAGGGGGCTTCCAGCCCCAGCATTTT
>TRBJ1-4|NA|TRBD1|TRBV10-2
CASSESGTGTEKLFF
TGCGCCAGCAGTGAGTCGGGGACAGGGACGGAAAAACTGTTTTTT
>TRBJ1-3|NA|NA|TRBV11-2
CASSLSTAGNTIYF
TGTGCCAGCAGCTTAAGTACAGCTGGAAACACCATATATTTT
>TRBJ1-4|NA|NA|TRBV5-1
CASSLDSTNEKLFF
TGCGCCAGCAGCTTGGACAGCACTAATGAAAAACTGTTTTTT
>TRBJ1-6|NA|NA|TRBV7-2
CASSLAGLPISPLHF
TGTGCCAGCAGCTTAGCGGGGCTCCCGATTTCACCCCTCCACTTT
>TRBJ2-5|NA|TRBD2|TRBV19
CASSIGRRETQYF
TGTGCCAGTAGTATCGGGAGGAGGGAGACCCAGTACTTC
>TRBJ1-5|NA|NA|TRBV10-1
CATDERSGAPLSNQPQHF
TGCGCCACCGATGAACGATCAGGGGCCCCCCTGAGCAATCAGCCCCAGCATTTT
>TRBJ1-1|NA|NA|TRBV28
CATRDGNTEAFF
TGTGCCACCAGGGACGGGAACACTGAAGCTTTCTTT
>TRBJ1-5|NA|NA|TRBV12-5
CASCGGGNQPQHF
TGTGCTAGTTGCGGGGGGGGCAATCAGCCCCAGCATTTT
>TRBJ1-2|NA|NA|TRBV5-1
CASSAQGNYGYTF
TGCGCCAGCAGCGCACAGGGTAACTATGGCTACACCTTC
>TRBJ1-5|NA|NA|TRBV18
CASSEQGSNQPQHF
TGTGCCAGCTCGGAACAGGGTAGCAATCAGCCCCAGCATTTT
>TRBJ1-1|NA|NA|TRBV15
CATSRDPSPMNTEAFF
TGTGCCACCAGCAGAGACCCGTCCCCCATGAACACTGAAGCTTTCTTT
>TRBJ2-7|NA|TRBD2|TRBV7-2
CASSLDSSGSSYEQYF
TGTGCCAGCAGCTTGGACTCTAGCGGTAGCTCCTACGAGCAGTACTTC
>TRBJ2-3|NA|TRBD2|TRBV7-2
CASSPRLAGGITDTQYF
TGTGCCAGCAGCCCGAGACTAGCGGGAGGGATAACAGATACGCAGTATTTT
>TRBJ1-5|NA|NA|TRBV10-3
CAISDPGKPQHF
TGTGCCATCAGTGACCCGGGAAAGCCCCAGCATTTT
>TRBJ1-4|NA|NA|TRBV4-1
CASSQESNEKLFF
TGCGCCAGCAGCCAAGAAAGCAATGAAAAACTGTTTTTT
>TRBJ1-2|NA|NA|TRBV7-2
CASSSPSTGATYGYTF
TGTGCCAGCAGCTCCCCTTCCACCGGGGCCACCTATGGCTACACCTTC
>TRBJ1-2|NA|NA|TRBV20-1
CSAREGNGYTF
TGCAGTGCTAGAGAGGGGAATGGCTACACCTTC
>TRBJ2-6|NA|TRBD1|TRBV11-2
CASSPRTGTGANVLTF
TGTGCCAGCAGCCCACGGACAGGGACTGGGGCCAACGTCCTGACTTTC
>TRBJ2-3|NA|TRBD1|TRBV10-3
CASLQGAGDTQYF
TGTGCCTCCCTACAGGGGGCGGGAGATACGCAGTATTTT
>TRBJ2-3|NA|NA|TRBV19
CASSIGRRGADTQYF
TGTGCCAGTAGTATAGGGCGGAGGGGGGCAGATACGCAGTATTTT
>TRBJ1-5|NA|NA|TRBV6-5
CASSYSGRQPQHF
TGTGCCAGCAGTTACTCAGGGCGACAGCCCCAGCATTTT
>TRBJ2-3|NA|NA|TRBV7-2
CASTLGGTDTQYF
TGTGCCAGCACCCTCGGGGGAACAGATACGCAGTATTTT
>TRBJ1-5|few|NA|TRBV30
CAWSVDYSNQPQHF
TGTGCCTGGAGTGTGGACTATAGCAATCAGCCCCAGCATTTT
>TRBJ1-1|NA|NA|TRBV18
CASSPRPGKNTEAFF
TGTGCCAGCTCACCACGTCCCGGAAAGAACACTGAAGCTTTCTTT
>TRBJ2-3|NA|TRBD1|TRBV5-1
CASRTGVADTQYF
TGCGCCAGCAGGACAGGGGTAGCAGATACGCAGTATTTT
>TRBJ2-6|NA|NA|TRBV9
CASSPRGGAGANVLTF
TGTGCCAGCAGCCCAAGGGGGGGCGCTGGGGCCAACGTCCTGACTTTC
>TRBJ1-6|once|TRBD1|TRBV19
CASSTGGTASSPLHF
TGTGCCAGTAGTACAGGGGGGACAGCGAGTTCACCCCTCCACTTT
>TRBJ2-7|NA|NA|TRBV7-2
CASSSTGIYEQYF
TGTGCCAGCAGCTCAACAGGGATCTACGAGCAGTACTTC
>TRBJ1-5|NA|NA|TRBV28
CASSFPAGLSQPQHF
TGTGCCAGCAGTTTCCCTGCAGGGCTAAGTCAGCCCCAGCATTTT
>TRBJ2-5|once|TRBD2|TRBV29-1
CSVSAGGPPQYF
TGCAGCGTCTCAGCGGGAGGGCCTCCCCAGTACTTC
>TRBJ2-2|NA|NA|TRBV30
CAWSLLSIGSGELFF
TGTGCCTGGAGTCTCCTATCCATCGGCAGCGGGGAGCTGTTTTTT
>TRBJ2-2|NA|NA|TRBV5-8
CASSLVVTANTGELFF
TGTGCCAGCAGCTTGGTAGTGACAGCGAACACCGGGGAGCTGTTTTTT
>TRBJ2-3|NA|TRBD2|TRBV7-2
CASSPVLGLAGEVDTQYF
TGTGCCAGCAGCCCCGTCCTTGGACTAGCGGGAGAAGTAGATACGCAGTATTTT
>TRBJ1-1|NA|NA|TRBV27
CASSWGVGENTEAFF
TGTGCCAGCAGTTGGGGGGTTGGAGAGAACACTGAAGCTTTCTTT
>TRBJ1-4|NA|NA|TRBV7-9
CASSLVDSYYATNEKLFF
TGTGCCAGCAGCTTAGTTGACAGTTACTACGCAACTAATGAAAAACTGTTTTTT
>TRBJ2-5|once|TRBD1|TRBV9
CASSVAQGAPGTQYF
TGTGCCAGCAGCGTAGCGCAGGGGGCCCCTGGGACCCAGTACTTC
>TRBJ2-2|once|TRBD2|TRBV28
CASSLLLAENTGELFF
TGTGCCAGCAGTTTACTTCTAGCGGAAAACACCGGGGAGCTGTTTTTT
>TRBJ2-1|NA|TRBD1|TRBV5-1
CASSSPGTGVYNEQFF
TGCGCCAGCAGCTCGCCCGGGACAGGGGTCTACAATGAGCAGTTCTTC
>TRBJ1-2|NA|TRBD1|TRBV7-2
CASSPSTGGVWGYTF
TGTGCCAGCAGCCCCTCGACAGGGGGGGTCTGGGGCTACACCTTC
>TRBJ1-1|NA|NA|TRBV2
CASRTSGAENTEAFF
TGTGCCAGCCGTACCAGCGGGGCCGAGAACACTGAAGCTTTCTTT
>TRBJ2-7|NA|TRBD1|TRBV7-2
CASSFTGTAGLYEQYF
TGTGCCAGCAGCTTTACCGGGACAGCAGGGCTCTACGAGCAGTACTTC